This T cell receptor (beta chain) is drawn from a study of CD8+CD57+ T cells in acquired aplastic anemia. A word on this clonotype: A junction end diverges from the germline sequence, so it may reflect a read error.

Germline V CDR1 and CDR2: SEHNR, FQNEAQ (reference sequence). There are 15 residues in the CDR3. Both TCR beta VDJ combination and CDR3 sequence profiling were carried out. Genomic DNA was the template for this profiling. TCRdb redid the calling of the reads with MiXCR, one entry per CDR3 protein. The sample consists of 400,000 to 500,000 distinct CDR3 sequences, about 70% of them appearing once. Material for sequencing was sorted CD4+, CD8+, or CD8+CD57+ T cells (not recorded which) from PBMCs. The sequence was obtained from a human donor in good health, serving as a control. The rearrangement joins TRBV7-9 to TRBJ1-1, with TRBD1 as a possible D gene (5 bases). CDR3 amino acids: CASSLGVAGRTEVFF. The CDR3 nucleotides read TGTGCCAGCAGCTTAGGGGTGGCGGGGCGGACTGAAGTTTTCTTT.